This T cell receptor beta chain was documented in a study of Graves' ophthalmopathy and Graves' hyperthyroidism. TCR beta CDR3 amplification used RNA transcripts. Scientists carried out first-round RT-PCR using HTBI primers and then a second-round multiplex PCR. TCRdb re-called the multiplex PCR reads with MiXCR, one entry per CDR3 protein. The top ten hold 8% to 9% of the sample, which has 150,000 to 200,000 distinct CDR3 sequences, around 39% seen once. From germline, CDR1 is MNHEY and CDR2 SVGEGT. Trimming stripped 6 bases from V and 11 bases from J, with 14 bases between. This CDR3 has 11 residues. Moderately to severely active ophthalmopathy under 3 months, CAS at least 3, NOSPECS at least 4.

The source of this sequence is a man between 25 and 39 years old with Graves' ophthalmopathy. The V call is TRBV6-2 or TRBV6-3, the J call TRBJ2-7; D perhaps matches TRBD1 (6 bases). What was sequenced was peripheral blood. The CDR3 nucleotides are TGTGCCAGCAGCGAGGACGAGGGGGAGTACTTC. Protein: CASSEDEGEYF.